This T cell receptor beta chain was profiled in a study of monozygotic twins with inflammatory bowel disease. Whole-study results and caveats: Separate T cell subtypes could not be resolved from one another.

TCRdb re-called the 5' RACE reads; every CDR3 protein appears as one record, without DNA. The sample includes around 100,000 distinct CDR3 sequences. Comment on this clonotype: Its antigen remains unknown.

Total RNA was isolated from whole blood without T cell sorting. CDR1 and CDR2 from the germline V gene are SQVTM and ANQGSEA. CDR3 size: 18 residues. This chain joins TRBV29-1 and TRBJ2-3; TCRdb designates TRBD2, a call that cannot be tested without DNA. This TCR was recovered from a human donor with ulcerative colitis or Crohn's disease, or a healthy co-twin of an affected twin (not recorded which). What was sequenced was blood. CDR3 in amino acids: CSVGGRGTSGRITDTQYF.